This TCR beta chain was documented in a study of Graves' ophthalmopathy and Graves' hyperthyroidism. Whole-study results and caveats: Detection in blood was also observed for most expanded thyroid clonotypes above 0.001 frequency.

RNA transcripts yielded amplified TCR beta CDR3 regions. HTBI-primed RT-PCR formed the first round, and a multiplex PCR formed the second. From the multiplex PCR reads, TCRdb called clonotypes with MiXCR, one entry per CDR3 protein. The sample contains 450,000 or so distinct CDR3 sequences, around 15% of which appear only once. Germline CDR1 MNHEY, CDR2 SVGEGT. V was shortened by 2 bases and J by 7 bases, with 21 bases between the two germline ends. This CDR3 has 17 amino acids. CAS ≥3, NOSPECS ≥4, moderate-to-severe activity and duration under 3 months marked donors with ophthalmopathy. Each diagnosis was determined on the basis of clinical symptoms, serum thyroxine, TRAb, thyroid ultrasound and orbital computed tomography. A volume of around 10 ml of fresh peripheral blood supplied the PBMCs. This clonotype was recorded many times. Antigen: not known.

The TCR comes from a woman between 25 and 40 years old with Graves' ophthalmopathy. The sample was blood. The rearrangement links TRBV6-2 or TRBV6-3 to TRBJ1-5, with a weak D call TRBD1 (5 bases). CDR3 amino acids: CASSYLQGQWGNQPQHF. In DNA, the CDR3 is TGTGCCAGCAGTTACCTGCAGGGTCAGTGGGGAAACCAGCCCCAGCATTTT.